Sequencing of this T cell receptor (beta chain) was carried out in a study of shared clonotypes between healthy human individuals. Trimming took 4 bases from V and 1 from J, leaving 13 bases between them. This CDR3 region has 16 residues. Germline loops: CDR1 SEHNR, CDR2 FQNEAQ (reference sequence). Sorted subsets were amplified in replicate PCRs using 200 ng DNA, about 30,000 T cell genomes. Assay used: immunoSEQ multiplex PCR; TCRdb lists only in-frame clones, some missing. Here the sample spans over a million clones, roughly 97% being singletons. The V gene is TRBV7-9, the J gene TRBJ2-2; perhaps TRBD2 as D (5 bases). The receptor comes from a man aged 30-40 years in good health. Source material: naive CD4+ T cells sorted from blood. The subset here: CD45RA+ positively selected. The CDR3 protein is CASSSRPGKNTGELFF. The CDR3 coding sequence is TGTGCCAGCAGCTCTCGACCCGGGAAGAACACCGGGGAGCTGTTTTTT.